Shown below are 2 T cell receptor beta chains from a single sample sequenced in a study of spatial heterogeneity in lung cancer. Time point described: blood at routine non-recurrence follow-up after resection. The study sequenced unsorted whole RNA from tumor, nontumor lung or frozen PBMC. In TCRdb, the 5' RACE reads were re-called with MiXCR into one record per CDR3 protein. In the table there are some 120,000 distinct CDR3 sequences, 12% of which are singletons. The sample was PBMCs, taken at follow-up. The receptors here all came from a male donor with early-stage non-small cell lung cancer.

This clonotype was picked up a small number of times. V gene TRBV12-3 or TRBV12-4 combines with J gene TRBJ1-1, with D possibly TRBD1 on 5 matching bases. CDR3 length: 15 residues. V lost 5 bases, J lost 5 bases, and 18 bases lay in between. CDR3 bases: TGTGCCAGCAGTCCTAACATGGGGGGACCTACTGAAGCTTTCTTT. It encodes CASSPNMGGPTEAFF.

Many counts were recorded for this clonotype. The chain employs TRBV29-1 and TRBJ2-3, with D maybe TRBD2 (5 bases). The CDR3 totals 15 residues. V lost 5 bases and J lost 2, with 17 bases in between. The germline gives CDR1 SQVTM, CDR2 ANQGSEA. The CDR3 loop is CSVTPIAMNTDTQYF. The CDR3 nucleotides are TGCAGCGTTACACCCATAGCGATGAACACAGATACGCAGTATTTT.